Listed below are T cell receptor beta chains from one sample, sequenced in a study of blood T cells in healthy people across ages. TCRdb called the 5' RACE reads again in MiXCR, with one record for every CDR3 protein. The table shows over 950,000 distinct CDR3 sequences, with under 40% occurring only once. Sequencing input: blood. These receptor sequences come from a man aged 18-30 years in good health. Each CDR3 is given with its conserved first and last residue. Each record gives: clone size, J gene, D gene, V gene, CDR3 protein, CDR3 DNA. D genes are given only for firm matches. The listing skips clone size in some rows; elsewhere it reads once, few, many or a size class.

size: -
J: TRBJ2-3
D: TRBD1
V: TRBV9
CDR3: CASSVGPGTGIADTQYF
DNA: TGTGCCAGCAGCGTAGGTCCTGGGACAGGGATAGCAGATACGCAGTATTTT

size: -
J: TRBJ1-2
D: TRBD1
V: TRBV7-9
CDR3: CANSSPLWDSLNSNYGYTF
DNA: TGTGCCAACAGCTCGCCATTATGGGACAGCCTAAATTCTAACTACGGCTACACCTTC

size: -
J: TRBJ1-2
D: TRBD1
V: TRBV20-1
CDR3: CSARDGQGADGYTF
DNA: TGCAGTGCTAGAGATGGACAGGGTGCGGATGGCTACACCTTC

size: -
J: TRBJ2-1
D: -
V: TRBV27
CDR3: CASSSSRADNEQFF
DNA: TGTGCCAGCAGTTCCTCGAGGGCAGACAATGAGCAGTTCTTC

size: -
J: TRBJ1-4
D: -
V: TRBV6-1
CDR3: CASSDLSYDEKLFF
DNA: TGTGCCAGCAGTGATTTGTCGTATGATGAAAAACTGTTTTTT

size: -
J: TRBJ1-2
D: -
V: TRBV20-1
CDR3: CSARPSNRQTDGYTF
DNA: TGCAGTGCTCGGCCTTCGAATAGACAGACTGATGGCTACACCTTC

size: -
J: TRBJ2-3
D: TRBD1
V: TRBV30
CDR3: CAWSGRTGAADTQYF
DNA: TGTGCCTGGAGTGGAAGGACAGGGGCAGCAGATACGCAGTATTTT

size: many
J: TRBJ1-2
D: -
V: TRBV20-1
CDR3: CSAPKQDKGGYTF
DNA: TGCAGTGCTCCCAAGCAGGACAAAGGCGGCTACACCTTC

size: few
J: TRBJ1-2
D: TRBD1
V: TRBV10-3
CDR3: CAIRQQGPDGYTF
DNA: TGTGCCATCAGGCAACAGGGGCCTGATGGCTACACCTTC

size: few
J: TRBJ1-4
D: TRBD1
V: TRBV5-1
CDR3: CASSAGQGNEKLFF
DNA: TGCGCCAGCAGCGCGGGACAGGGGAATGAAAAACTGTTTTTT

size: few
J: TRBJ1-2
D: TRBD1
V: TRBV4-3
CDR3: CASSQDQGGSGYGYTF
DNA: TGCGCCAGCAGCCAAGATCAAGGGGGCTCGGGCTATGGCTACACCTTC